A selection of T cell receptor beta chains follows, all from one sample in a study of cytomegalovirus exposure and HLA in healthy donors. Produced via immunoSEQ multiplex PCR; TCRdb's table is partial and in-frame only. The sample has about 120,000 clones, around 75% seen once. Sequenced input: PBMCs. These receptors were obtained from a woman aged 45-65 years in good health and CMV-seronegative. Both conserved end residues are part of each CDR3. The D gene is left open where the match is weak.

CDR3: CASSFGTGVQPQHF
V: TRBV28
D: TRBD1
J: TRBJ1-5

CDR3: CASSYSRGSYEQYF
V: TRBV6-6
D: TRBD2
J: NA

CDR3: CSADGAATQYF
V: TRBV20-1
D: NA
J: TRBJ2-3

CDR3: CASSVLTGRDEQFF
V: TRBV6-1
D: NA
J: TRBJ2-1

CDR3: CARSLLGWTGGNTEAFF
V: TRBV7-5
D: NA
J: TRBJ1-1

CDR3: CASSLGGSGYNYGYTF
V: TRBV7-2
D: NA
J: TRBJ1-2

CDR3: CASSQPRTSRYNEQFF
V: TRBV4-1
D: TRBD2
J: TRBJ2-1

CDR3: CASSPTRNGVSEQYF
V: TRBV7-8
D: NA
J: TRBJ2-7

CDR3: CASTRSYEQYF
V: TRBV6-1
D: NA
J: TRBJ2-7

CDR3: CASSPGLAGHEQFF
V: TRBV6-4
D: TRBD2
J: TRBJ2-1

CDR3: CASSAGTSGRYEQYF
V: TRBV9
D: TRBD2
J: TRBJ2-7

CDR3: CATSRGGLVGYNEQFF
V: TRBV15
D: TRBD2
J: TRBJ2-1

CDR3: CASSPTQGNTGGNTIYF
V: TRBV18
D: NA
J: TRBJ1-3

CDR3: CARSTLLWREYGNEQFF
V: TRBV7-5
D: NA
J: TRBJ2-1

CDR3: CASSLGVSNQPQHF
V: TRBV7-2
D: NA
J: TRBJ1-5

CDR3: CASSTGRINEKLFF
V: TRBV7-8
D: NA
J: TRBJ1-4

CDR3: CANREGQGSTQYF
V: TRBV10-3
D: TRBD1
J: TRBJ2-3

CDR3: CASSLTEETQYF
V: TRBV7-2
D: NA
J: TRBJ2-5

CDR3: CASSFGGAWSAGNTIYF
V: TRBV28
D: NA
J: TRBJ1-3

CDR3: CAISTGTRVEQYF
V: TRBV10-3
D: TRBD2
J: TRBJ2-7

CDR3: CASSGDNYEQYF
V: TRBV27
D: NA
J: TRBJ2-7

CDR3: CASRGDRNSNEQFF
V: TRBV14
D: TRBD1
J: TRBJ2-1

CDR3: CASTWRMGSYEQYF
V: TRBV6-1
D: NA
J: TRBJ2-7

CDR3: CSISGGETQYF
V: TRBV29-1
D: NA
J: TRBJ2-5